The clone carrying this T cell receptor (beta chain) was seen repeatedly, ten times or more. Its specificity is not known. Genomic DNA was employed as the template in profiling TCR beta VDJ and CDR3. TCRdb re-called the reads through MiXCR, storing one row per CDR3 protein. There are around 150,000 distinct CDR3 sequences in the sample; roughly 48% occur only once, and approximately 1% lies in the top ten. The record originates from a study of CD8+CD57+ T cells in acquired aplastic anemia. Across the study: An average of approximately 3.2 ug of DNA was obtained from sorted CD4+ and CD8+ cells. Sequencing produced an average of roughly 11 million reads per healthy donor for CD4+ cells.

Study-level findings and limits: Simpson's diversity of CD8+ cells was not significantly different in patients compared with controls. A set of 25 to 35 CD8+ CDR3 sequences was shared between patients and controls, and these sequences appeared highly expressed in patients.

Sequencing used sorted CD4+, CD8+, or CD8+CD57+ T cells (not recorded which) from PBMCs. This TCR came from a human donor in good health.

CDR3 protein: CASSPMEQGPYEQYF. The CDR3 DNA reads as TGTGCCAGCAGCCCAATGGAACAGGGCCCCTACGAGCAGTACTTC. This rearrangement joins TRBV3-1 to TRBJ2-7, with a possible D match to TRBD1 (6 bases). The CDR3 covers 15 residues. V was cut by 4 bases and J by 2 bases, with 15 bases left in between. The germline V gene has CDR1 LGHDT and CDR2 YNNKEL (reference sequence).